The 21 T cell receptor beta chains listed next were all sequenced from one sample in a study of blood T cell repertoires in COVID-19. Data came from immunoSEQ multiplex PCR; TCRdb stores just in-frame clones and leaves some out. The top ten clones hold roughly 6% of a sample with hundreds of thousands of clones, around 88% of them seen once. Sequenced sample: peripheral blood. These receptors were obtained from a woman aged 25-40 years with COVID-19, enrolled during active disease.

The chain carries TRBV7-2 and TRBJ2-4, with 10 bases lining up with TRBD2. Trimming at V came to 5 bases and at J to 8 bases, leaving 15 bases not matched to a gene. The CDR3 extends over 17 amino acids. Germline V gene lookup returns CDR1 SGHTA and CDR2 FQGNSA. CDR3 in amino acids: CASSPPPSSGGGDIQYF. The CDR3 DNA reads as TGTGCCAGCAGCCCACCTCCTTCTAGCGGGGGCGGGGACATTCAGTACTTC.

DNA for the CDR3: TGCAGTGCCCGGGGCGAGAGGGAGGAGTACTTC. This sequence encodes CSARGEREEYF. This rearrangement joins TRBV20-1 to TRBJ2-7; maybe TRBD2 (6 bases). The germline CDR1 and CDR2 sequences are DFQATT and SNEGSKA (reference sequence). This CDR3 contains 11 residues. V was clipped by 6 bases and J by 11 bases, with 17 bases between them.

This sequence joins TRBV18 and TRBJ1-4, with TRBD1 matching over 8 bases. CDR3 length equals 14 residues. CDR1 KGHSH and CDR2 LQKENI come from the germline V gene. V shed 4 bases, J shed 8 bases, and the junction held 6 bases outside the gene matches. CDR3 nucleotide sequence: TGTGCCAGCTCACGGGCAGGGGGCATCGAAAAACTGTTTTTT. As protein: CASSRAGGIEKLFF. Based on the CDR3 plus reference TRBV18 and TRBJ1-4, the full variable domain is NAGVMQNPRHLVRRRGQEARLRCSPMKGHSHVYWYRQLPEEGLKFMVYLQKENIIDESGMPKERFSAEFPKEGPSILRIQQVVRGDSAAYFCASSRAGGIEKLFFGSGTQLSVL.

In its sample, this clone was seen many times. The rearrangement links TRBV13 to TRBJ1-2; 7 positions agree with TRBD1. CDR1 and CDR2 from the germline V gene are PRHDT and FYEKMQ (reference sequence). Trimming cost V 0 bases and J 2 bases; bases outside gene matches: 6. The CDR3 length is 16 residues. The CDR3 bases are TGTGCCAGCAGCTTAGGCCGGACAGGCCTCAACTATGGCTACACCTTC. Protein product: CASSLGRTGLNYGYTF.

The chain joins TRBV27 to TRBJ1-4; D possibly corresponds to TRBD1 (6 bases). The CDR3 has 15 amino acids. V was trimmed by 8 bases and J by 7 bases, leaving 20 bases between them. CDR1 and CDR2 from the germline V gene are MNHEY and SMNVEV (reference sequence). In DNA form, the CDR3 reads TGTGCCAGCGGGTACCGGCGAGGGGGTATTGAAAAACTGTTTTTT. This codes for CASGYRRGGIEKLFF.

A single count supports this clone. The chain links TRBV10-3 to TRBJ1-2, with D perhaps TRBD1 (6 bases). Germline CDR1 ENHRY, CDR2 SYGVKD. V was trimmed by 10 bases and J by 4 bases, leaving 13 bases between them. This CDR3 comprises 12 residues. The DNA for the CDR3 is TGTGCCAGCCGGTTGACAGGCTATGGCTACACCTTC. Its translation: CASRLTGYGYTF.

The chain joins TRBV7-8 to TRBJ2-5; 10 bases fit TRBD2. Per the germline V gene, CDR1 is SGHVS and CDR2 is FQNEAQ. The V gene end was trimmed by 0 bases and the J gene end by 5 bases; junction bases not matched to a gene: 12. The CDR3 runs 18 residues. The CDR3 DNA is TGTGCCAGCAGCTTAGCGGGGGCTAGCGGGGGCCTTGGGGAGACCCAGTACTTC. This translates into CASSLAGASGGLGETQYF.

The chain carries TRBV7-8 and TRBJ2-3; D gene ambiguous. The V end was cut by 2 bases, the J end by 0 bases, with 18 bases between. This CDR3 has 18 amino acids. Germline V gene data show CDR1 as SGHVS and CDR2 as FQNEAQ. In DNA, the CDR3 is TGTGCCAGCAGCTTAACACCTGACTGGAGAGTAAGCACAGATACGCAGTATTTT. Residues: CASSLTPDWRVSTDTQYF.

The J gene is TRBJ2-3, the V gene TRBV7-2; 12 bases align to TRBD2. The ends lost 4 bases at V and 2 bases at J; junction bases unmatched: 10. The germline gives CDR1 SGHTA, CDR2 FQGNSA. This CDR3 spans 18 amino acids. CDR3 region: CASSYRLAGDINTDTQYF. For the CDR3, the DNA is TGTGCCAGCAGCTACAGACTAGCGGGAGACATCAACACAGATACGCAGTATTTT. Together with reference TRBV7-2 and TRBJ2-3, the CDR3 gives the full variable domain: GAGVSQSPSNKVTEKGKDVELRCDPISGHTALYWYRQSLGQGLEFLIYFQGNSAPDKSGLPSDRFSAERTGGSVSTLTIQRTQQEDSAVYLCASSYRLAGDINTDTQYFGPGTRLTVL.

J is TRBJ2-3 and V is TRBV9; 9 bases match TRBD2. This CDR3 has 18 residues. Looked up from germline, CDR1 is SGDLS and CDR2 is YYNGEE. J gave up 6 bases and V 3 bases, and 17 bases lay outside the gene matches. In nucleotides, the CDR3 is TGTGCCAGCAGCGCAGGTCCGTCCGGCGGGAGGGCCTGGGATACGCAGTATTTT. Translating it yields CASSAGPSGGRAWDTQYF.

This chain links TRBV7-8 with TRBJ1-1; D may be TRBD1 (5 bases). The CDR3 totals 19 residues. Trimming took 0 bases from V and 1 from J, leaving 21 bases between them. Looked up from germline, CDR1 is SGHVS and CDR2 is FQNEAQ. CDR3: CASSLAVMTVRTKNTEAFF. Written as DNA, the CDR3 is TGTGCCAGCAGCTTAGCGGTAATGACAGTACGTACAAAGAACACTGAAGCTTTCTTT.

The J gene is TRBJ2-7, the V gene TRBV5-6; D remains ambiguous. Germline-derived CDR1 and CDR2 are SGHDT and YYEEEE. There are 13 residues in the CDR3. V was shortened by 4 bases and J by 1 base, with 9 bases between the two germline ends. Written as DNA, the CDR3 is TGTGCCAGCAGCCGCTATATGTCCTACGAGCAGTACGTC. Protein: CASSRYMSYEQYV.

The chain joins TRBV3-1 (or the pseudogene TRBV3-2) to TRBJ1-2; D not certain. The germline V gene encodes CDR1 LGHDT and CDR2 YNNKEL (reference sequence). There are 14 residues in the CDR3. The V and J ends lost 2 bases and 0 bases respectively, with 7 bases between them. CDR3 residues: CASSQSYSNYGYTF. As DNA, the CDR3 is TGTGCCAGCAGCCAATCCTATTCTAACTATGGCTACACCTTC.

J is TRBJ2-2 and V is TRBV25-1, with 9 bases identical to TRBD1. The CDR3 spans 14 residues. Germline loops: CDR1 MGHDK, CDR2 SYGVNS. J gave up 4 bases and V 7 bases, and 4 bases lay outside the gene matches. This CDR3 is CASNKQGATGELFF. CDR3 DNA sequence: TGTGCCAGCAATAAACAGGGGGCCACCGGGGAGCTGTTTTTT. The whole variable domain, remainder taken from reference TRBV25-1 and TRBJ2-2, is EADIYQTPRYLVIGTGKKITLECSQTMGHDKMYWYQQDPGMELHLIHYSYGVNSTEKGDLSSESTVSRIRTEHFPLTLESARPSHTSQYLCASNKQGATGELFFGEGSRLTVL.

V and J are TRBV2 and TRBJ1-5; TRBD1 might be the D (5 bases). V was clipped by 5 bases and J by 6 bases, with 20 bases between them. The V gene's germline CDR1 is SNHLY and CDR2 FYNNEI. The CDR3 runs 16 residues. CDR3 residues: CASSPDRGFVGQPQHF. The CDR3 coding sequence is TGTGCCAGCAGTCCCGATAGGGGTTTTGTTGGTCAGCCCCAGCATTTT. The full variable domain, rest sourced from reference TRBV2 and TRBJ1-5, is EPEVTQTPSHQVTQMGQEVILRCVPISNHLYFYWYRQILGQKVEFLVSFYNNEISEKSEIFDDQFSVERPDGSNFTLKIRSTKLEDSAMYFCASSPDRGFVGQPQHFGDGTRLSIL.

The gene calls are TRBV30 and TRBJ2-1; 10 bases align to TRBD2. Germline loops: CDR1 GTSNPN, CDR2 SVGIG (reference sequence). The CDR3 totals 14 residues. V lost 8 bases to trimming and J lost 2 bases; unmatched junction nucleotides: 6. The CDR3 DNA reads as TGTGCCCTAAGGACTAGCGGACCCTACAATGAGCAGTTCTTC. It codes for CALRTSGPYNEQFF.

This chain connects TRBV5-1 to TRBJ2-1; D remains ambiguous. The CDR3 runs 15 residues. V shed 1 base and J shed 5 bases, with 13 bases lying between them. Germline CDR1 and CDR2: SGHRS and YFSETQ. The CDR3 DNA follows: TGCGCCAGCAGCTTGTTTTCCAGGCTCAACAATGAGCAGTTCTTC. As protein: CASSLFSRLNNEQFF.

This clone was detected a few times. The CDR3 reads CASTQPAGGSYNEQFF. CDR3 DNA sequence: TGTGCCAGCACCCAACCGGCGGGCGGCTCCTACAATGAGCAGTTCTTC. V usage is TRBV7-9 and J usage is TRBJ2-1, with D possibly being TRBD2 (5 bases). Trimming took off 7 bases at V and 0 bases at J, with 16 bases between the two ends. The CDR3 consists of 16 residues. CDR1 is SEHNR and CDR2 is FQNEAQ in the germline V gene (reference sequence).

This clone appeared a few times. The gene calls are TRBV5-1 and TRBJ2-3; a possible D gene is TRBD1 (6 bases). CDR3 length equals 14 residues. V was trimmed by 0 bases and J by 7 bases, leaving 12 bases between them. Germline-derived CDR1 and CDR2 are SGHRS and YFSETQ. CDR3 loop: CASSLEQGYNTQYF. The CDR3 DNA reads as TGCGCCAGCAGCTTGGAACAGGGCTACAATACGCAGTATTTT. Together with reference TRBV5-1 and TRBJ2-3, the CDR3 gives the full variable domain: KAGVTQTPRYLIKTRGQQVTLSCSPISGHRSVSWYQQTPGQGLQFLFEYFSETQRNKGNFPGRFSGRQFSNSRSEMNVSTLELGDSALYLCASSLEQGYNTQYFGPGTRLTVL.

V usage is TRBV3-1 (or the pseudogene TRBV3-2) and J usage is TRBJ2-2, with 8 bases fitting TRBD1. The germline V gene encodes CDR1 LGHDT and CDR2 YNNKEL (reference sequence). There are 16 residues in the CDR3. V gave up 0 bases and J gave up 4 bases; unmatched junction bases: 4. The CDR3 coding sequence is TGTGCCAGCAGCCAAGAGGACAGGGACGGCACCGGGGAGCTGTTTTTT. Its translation: CASSQEDRDGTGELFF.

This clone was seen only once. The chain has TRBV12-3 or TRBV12-4 and TRBJ1-2; D is ambiguous. The length of the CDR3 is 13 residues. Trimming took off 6 bases at V and 2 bases at J, with 10 bases between the two ends. CDR3 region: CASSPTQNYGYTF. The CDR3 nucleotides are TGTGCCAGCAGCCCTACTCAAAACTATGGCTACACCTTC.